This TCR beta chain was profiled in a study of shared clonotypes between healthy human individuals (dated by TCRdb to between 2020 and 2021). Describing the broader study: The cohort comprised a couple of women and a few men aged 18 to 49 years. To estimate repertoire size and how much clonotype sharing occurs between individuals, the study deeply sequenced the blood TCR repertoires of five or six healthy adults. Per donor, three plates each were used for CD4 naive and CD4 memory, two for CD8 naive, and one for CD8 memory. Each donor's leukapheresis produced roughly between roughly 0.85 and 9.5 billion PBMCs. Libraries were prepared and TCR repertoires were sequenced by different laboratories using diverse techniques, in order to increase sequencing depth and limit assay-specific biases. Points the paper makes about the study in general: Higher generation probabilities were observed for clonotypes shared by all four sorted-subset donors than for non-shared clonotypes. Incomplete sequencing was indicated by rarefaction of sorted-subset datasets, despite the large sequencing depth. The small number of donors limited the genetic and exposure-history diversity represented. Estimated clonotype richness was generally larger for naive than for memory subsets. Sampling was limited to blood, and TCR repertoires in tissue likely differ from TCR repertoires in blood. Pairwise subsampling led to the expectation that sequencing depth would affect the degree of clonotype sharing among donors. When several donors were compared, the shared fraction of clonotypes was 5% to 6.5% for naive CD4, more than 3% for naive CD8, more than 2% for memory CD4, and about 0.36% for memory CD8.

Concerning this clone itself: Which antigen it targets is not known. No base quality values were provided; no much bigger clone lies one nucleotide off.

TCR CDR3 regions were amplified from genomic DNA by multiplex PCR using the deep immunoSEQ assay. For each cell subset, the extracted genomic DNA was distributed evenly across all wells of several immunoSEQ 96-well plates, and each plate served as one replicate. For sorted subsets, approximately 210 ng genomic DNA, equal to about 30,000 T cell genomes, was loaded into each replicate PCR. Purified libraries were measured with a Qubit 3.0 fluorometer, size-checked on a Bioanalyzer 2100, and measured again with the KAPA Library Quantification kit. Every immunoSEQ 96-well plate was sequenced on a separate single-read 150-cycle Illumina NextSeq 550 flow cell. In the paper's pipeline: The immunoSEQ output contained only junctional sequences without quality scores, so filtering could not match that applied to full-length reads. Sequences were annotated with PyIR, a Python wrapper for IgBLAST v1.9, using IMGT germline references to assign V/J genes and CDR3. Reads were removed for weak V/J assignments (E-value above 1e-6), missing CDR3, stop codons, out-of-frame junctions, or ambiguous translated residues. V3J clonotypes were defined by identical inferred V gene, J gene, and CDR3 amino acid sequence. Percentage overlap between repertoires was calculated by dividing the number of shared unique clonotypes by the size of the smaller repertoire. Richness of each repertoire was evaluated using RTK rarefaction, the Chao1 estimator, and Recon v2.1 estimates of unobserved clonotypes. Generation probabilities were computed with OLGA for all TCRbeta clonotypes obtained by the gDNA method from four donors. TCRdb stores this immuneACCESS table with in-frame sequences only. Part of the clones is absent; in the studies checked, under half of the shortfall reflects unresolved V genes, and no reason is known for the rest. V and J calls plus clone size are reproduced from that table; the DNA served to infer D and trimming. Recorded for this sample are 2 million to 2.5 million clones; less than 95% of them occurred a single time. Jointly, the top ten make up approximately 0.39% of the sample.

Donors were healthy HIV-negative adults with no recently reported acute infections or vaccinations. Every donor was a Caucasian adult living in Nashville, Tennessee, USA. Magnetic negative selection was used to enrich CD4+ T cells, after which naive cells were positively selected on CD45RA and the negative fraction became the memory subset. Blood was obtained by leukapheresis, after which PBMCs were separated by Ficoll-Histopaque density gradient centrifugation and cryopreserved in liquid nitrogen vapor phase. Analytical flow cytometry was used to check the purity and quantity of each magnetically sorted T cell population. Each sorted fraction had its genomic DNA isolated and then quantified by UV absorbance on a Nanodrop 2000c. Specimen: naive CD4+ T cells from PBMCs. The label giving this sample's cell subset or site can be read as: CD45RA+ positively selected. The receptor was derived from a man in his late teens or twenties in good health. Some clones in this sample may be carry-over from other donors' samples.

The sequenced DNA is TGCAGCGTGACCGGGACAGGGGGCACTGAAGCTTTCTTT. It translates as CSVTGTGGTEAFF. The sequence links TRBV29-1 to TRBJ1-1, and 11 bases in between align with TRBD1. The germline V end is reduced by 6 bases and the J end by 4 bases; junction bases left unmatched: 4. The CDR3 holds 13 amino acids from the cysteine to the phenylalanine. Only the CDR3 portion is preserved as DNA: 39 bases, with reading frame beginning at the first base. Looking up the germline V gene yields CDR1 SQVTM and CDR2 ANQGSEA.